Included here is one T cell receptor beta chain sequence, with context. The antigen is undetermined. This sample is drawn from a study of neurological immune-mediated disorders. The CDR3 length is 16 residues. The germline V gene encodes CDR1 MNHEY and CDR2 SVGAGI. V was cut by 0 bases and J by 6 bases, with 14 bases left in between. Volunteers from a blood bank in Maryland, USA, made up the healthy controls. Whole-study findings and limits: Multiple sclerosis was found to have the least TCR clonal expansion, below healthy controls, and HTLV-1-associated myelopathy the most.

Template-switch 5'RACE cDNA synthesis added a 10-nucleotide unique molecular identifier. TCRdb called the 5' RACE reads again in MiXCR, with one record for every CDR3 protein. The table lists 65,000 to 80,000 distinct CDR3 sequences, approximately 17% of them singletons. V is TRBV6-5 and J is TRBJ2-2, with D hard to call. Input material: PBMCs. This sequence originates from a woman aged 40 to 50 in good health. The CDR3 loop is CASSYSSQAGAGELFF. The DNA for the CDR3 is TGTGCCAGCAGTTACTCGAGCCAGGCAGGTGCCGGGGAGCTGTTTTTT.